The rows below give T cell receptor beta chains drawn from one sample of a study of blood T cells in healthy people across ages. TCRdb recomputed calls from the 5' RACE reads with MiXCR, one row per CDR3 protein. The table records 1.5 million to 2 million distinct CDR3 sequences, around half of them present only once. The specimen was blood. These receptors all come from a woman aged 35 to 49 in good health. CDR3s include the opening cysteine and the closing phenylalanine or tryptophan. The D gene is left open where the match is weak. Clone size is given for some rows only: seen once, a few or many times, or a class if the clone is expanded.

abundance,d_gene,v_gene,j_gene,len,CDR3aa,CDR3nt
few,.,TRBV7-2,TRBJ2-7,15,CASSFRQINSYEQYF,TGTGCCAGCAGCTTTCGCCAGATAAATTCCTACGAGCAGTACTTC
.,.,TRBV7-3,TRBJ2-1,15,CASSSSFGTYNEQFF,TGTGCCAGCAGCTCCTCCTTCGGAACCTACAATGAGCAGTTCTTC
few,TRBD1,TRBV4-3,TRBJ1-2,16,CASSQDSQGAPYGYTF,TGCGCCAGCAGCCAAGATAGCCAGGGGGCACCCTATGGCTACACCTTC
.,.,TRBV6-1,TRBJ2-3,14,CAGTFGGSTDTQYF,TGTGCCGGGACCTTCGGCGGTAGCACAGATACGCAGTATTTT
.,.,TRBV7-2,TRBJ2-7,18,CASSLNRGGQARTYEQYF,TGTGCCAGCAGCTTAAACAGGGGGGGACAGGCAAGAACCTACGAGCAGTACTTC
.,.,TRBV27,TRBJ1-2,16,CASSLLGTGTNYGYTF,TGTGCCAGCAGTTTATTGGGAACAGGGACCAACTATGGCTACACCTTC
few,.,TRBV9,TRBJ2-3,12,CASSVAQDTQYF,TGTGCCAGCAGCGTAGCTCAAGATACGCAGTATTTT
few,.,TRBV6-1,TRBJ2-7,12,CASSEHVYEQYF,TGTGCCAGCAGTGAACATGTATACGAGCAGTACTTC
.,.,TRBV3-1,TRBJ2-7,15,CASSKGGQPPYEQYF,TGTGCCAGCAGTAAGGGCGGACAGCCTCCCTACGAGCAGTACTTC
.,.,TRBV4-1,TRBJ2-7,14,CASSRPGPRDEQYF,TGCGCCAGCAGCCGACCGGGCCCCCGGGACGAGCAGTACTTC
once,TRBD2,TRBV6-2/TRBV6-3,TRBJ2-7,14,CASTRLGGAYEQYF,TGTGCCAGCACCCGACTCGGGGGGGCCTACGAGCAGTACTTC